One and the same sample provided the 9 T cell receptor beta chains below, sequenced in a study of early T cells in non-severe SARS-CoV-2 infection. MiXCR was run by TCRdb on the 5' RACE reads, yielding one entry per CDR3 protein. The repertoire holds about 57,000 distinct CDR3 sequences, with about an eighth as singletons. Sequencing used whole blood. The receptor source for this set is an adult who was a healthcare worker with PCR-confirmed SARS-CoV-2 infection or an uninfected control (not recorded which).

This clonotype has ten or more counts. This chain uses TRBV5-1 with TRBJ2-1; D not certain. Germline loops: CDR1 SGHRS, CDR2 YFSETQ. Trimming removed 0 bases at V and 1 base at J, with 11 bases between. The CDR3 spans 16 residues. The CDR3 bases are TGCGCCAGCAGCTTGGTACCCTCCCCTTCCTACAATGAGCAGTTCTTC. Translating gives CASSLVPSPSYNEQFF.

The sample holds many counts of this clonotype. The chain uses TRBV10-2 and TRBJ1-1, with a weak D call TRBD1 (6 bases). V gave up 6 bases and J gave up 1 base, with 12 bases separating them. The CDR3 totals 14 residues. Germline lookup yields CDR1 WSHSY and CDR2 SAAADI. CDR3 loop: CASRDGGQNTEAFF. The CDR3 nucleotides are TGCGCCAGCAGGGACGGGGGACAGAACACTGAAGCTTTCTTT.

This clonotype was seen at least ten times. V and J are TRBV18 and TRBJ1-1, with TRBD1 matching over 7 bases. The CDR3 extends over 16 amino acids. J gave up 0 bases and V 4 bases, and 8 bases lay outside the gene matches. Germline CDR1 is KGHSH and CDR2 is LQKENI. Written as DNA, the CDR3 is TGTGCCAGCTCACGCTACGAGGGGGCCTTGAACACTGAAGCTTTCTTT. Protein sequence: CASSRYEGALNTEAFF.

This clonotype showed up many times. The rearrangement links TRBV30 to TRBJ1-1; D is possibly TRBD1 (6 bases). Germline assignment: CDR1 GTSNPN and CDR2 SVGIG (reference sequence). V was clipped by 5 bases and J by 1 base, with 11 bases between them. The CDR3 has 13 amino acids. CDR3 in DNA: TGTGCCTGGGGTAGGGGGGGGAACACTGAAGCTTTCTTT. This sequence encodes CAWGRGGNTEAFF.

The genes are TRBV27 and TRBJ2-7; D unclear. CDR1 is MNHEY, CDR2 SMNVEV, per germline (reference sequence). The CDR3 contains 14 residues. V was clipped by 1 base and J by 3 bases, with 10 bases between them. As DNA, the CDR3 is TGTGCCAGCAGTTTATTAGGGATCAGCTACGAGCAGTACTTC. Translating it yields CASSLLGISYEQYF.

This clonotype showed up many times. The chain is built from TRBV4-1 and TRBJ1-1; D is undetermined. Germline CDR1 MGHRA, CDR2 YSYEKL. The CDR3 is 15 amino acids. Trimming removed 0 bases from V and 2 bases from J, with 10 bases in between. CDR3 bases: TGCGCCAGCAGCCAAGACGCACAATTAAACACTGAAGCTTTCTTT. Protein: CASSQDAQLNTEAFF.

The chain links TRBV29-1 to TRBJ1-1; D gene ambiguous. With 4 bases removed from V and 0 bases from J, the gap between germline ends came to 9 bases. Germline loops: CDR1 SQVTM, CDR2 ANQGSEA. This CDR3 is 13 amino acids long. The CDR3 reads CSVVFWVNTEAFF. Written as DNA, the CDR3 is TGCAGCGTTGTGTTTTGGGTGAACACTGAAGCTTTCTTT.

The rearrangement links TRBV9 to TRBJ2-2; no clear D. The CDR3 covers 12 residues. V was cut by 3 bases and J by 7 bases, with 7 bases left in between. Germline V gene sequence: CDR1 SGDLS, CDR2 YYNGEE. CDR3 protein: CASSAILGELFF. DNA of the CDR3: TGTGCCAGCAGCGCCATCCTCGGGGAGCTGTTTTTT.

This clonotype was counted at least ten times. The chain combines TRBV18 with TRBJ1-5, with 8 bases fitting TRBD1. The CDR3 runs to 14 residues. V lost 6 bases and J lost 4; bases outside the gene matches: 5. Looked up from germline, CDR1 is KGHSH and CDR2 is LQKENI. CDR3 loop: CASSLRGPNQPQHF. The CDR3 DNA is TGTGCCAGCTCCCTCAGGGGGCCAAATCAGCCCCAGCATTTT.